This T cell receptor beta chain was found in a study of T cell changes during pregnancy in multiple sclerosis. Some clones are missing from TCRdb's copy, which holds only in-frame ones; the method was immunoSEQ multiplex PCR. Of about 40,000 clones listed, roughly nine tenths were seen once; the top ten hold around 1.3%. This clonotype was obtained from a female donor with multiple sclerosis, enrolled in a pregnancy study. The sequenced sample was peripheral blood, obtained before pregnancy.

This chain's CDR3 is CASSVGQGADYGYTF. The CDR3 nucleotides read TGTGCCAGCAGCGTAGGACAGGGGGCGGACTATGGCTACACCTTC. The gene calls are TRBV9 and TRBJ1-2; 10 positions match TRBD1. The CDR3 consists of 15 residues. CDR1 is SGDLS, CDR2 YYNGEE, per germline. V shed 0 bases, J shed 3 bases, and the junction held 2 bases outside the gene matches.